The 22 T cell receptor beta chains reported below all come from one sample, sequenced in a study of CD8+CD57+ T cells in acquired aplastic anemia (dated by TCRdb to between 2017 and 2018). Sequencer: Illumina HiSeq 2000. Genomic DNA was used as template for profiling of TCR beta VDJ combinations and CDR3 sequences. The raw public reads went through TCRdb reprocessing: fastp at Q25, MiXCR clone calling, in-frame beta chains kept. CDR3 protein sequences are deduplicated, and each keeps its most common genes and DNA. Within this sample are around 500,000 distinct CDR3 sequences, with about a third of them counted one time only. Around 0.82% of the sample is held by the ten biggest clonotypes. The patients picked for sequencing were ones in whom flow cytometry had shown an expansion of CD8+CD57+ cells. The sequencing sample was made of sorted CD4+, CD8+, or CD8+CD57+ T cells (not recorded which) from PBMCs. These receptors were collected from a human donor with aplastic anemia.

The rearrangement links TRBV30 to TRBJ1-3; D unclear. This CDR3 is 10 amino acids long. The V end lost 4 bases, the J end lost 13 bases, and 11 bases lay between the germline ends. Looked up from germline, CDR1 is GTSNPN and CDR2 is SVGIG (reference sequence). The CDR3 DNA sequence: TGTGCCTGGAAAGCTGGGCATATATATTTT. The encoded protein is CAWKAGHIYF.

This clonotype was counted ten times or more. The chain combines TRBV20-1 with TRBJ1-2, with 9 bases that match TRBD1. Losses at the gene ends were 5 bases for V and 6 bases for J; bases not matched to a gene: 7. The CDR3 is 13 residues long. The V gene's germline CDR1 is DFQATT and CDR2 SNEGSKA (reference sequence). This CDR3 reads CSARRDRENGYTF. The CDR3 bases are TGCAGTGCTCGGAGGGACAGGGAGAATGGCTACACCTTC.

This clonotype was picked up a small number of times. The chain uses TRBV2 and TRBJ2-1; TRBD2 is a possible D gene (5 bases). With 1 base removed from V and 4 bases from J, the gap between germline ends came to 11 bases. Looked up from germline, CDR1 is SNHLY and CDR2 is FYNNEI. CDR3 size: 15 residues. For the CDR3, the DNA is TGTGCCAGCAGTGAAGTAGGACTGGATTACAATGAGCAGTTCTTC. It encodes CASSEVGLDYNEQFF.

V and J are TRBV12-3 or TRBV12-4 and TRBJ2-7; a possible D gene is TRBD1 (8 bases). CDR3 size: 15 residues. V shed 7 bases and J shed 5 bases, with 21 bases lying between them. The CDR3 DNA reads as TGTGCCAGCACCAGTACAGGGGGAGGGAGCCACGAGCAGTACTTC. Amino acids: CASTSTGGGSHEQYF.

CDR3 nucleotide sequence: TGCAGTGCTAGAGATCGGTCACTAGGTCAGCCCCAGCATTTT. It codes for CSARDRSLGQPQHF. The chain recombines TRBV20-1 with TRBJ1-5; D is undetermined. With 0 bases removed from V and 6 bases from J, the gap between germline ends came to 12 bases. This CDR3 region has 14 residues. The germline V gene encodes CDR1 DFQATT and CDR2 SNEGSKA (reference sequence).

DNA for the CDR3: TGTGCCAGCAGAGGGGGGGGCGACACCTTC. Its protein is CASRGGGDTF. This chain joins TRBV7-3 and TRBJ1-2; D possibly corresponds to TRBD1 (6 bases). Trimming cost V 6 bases and J 12 bases, with 11 bases left between them. This CDR3 has 10 residues. CDR1 and CDR2 from the germline V gene are SGHTA and FQGTGA.

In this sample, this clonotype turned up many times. The CDR3 DNA reads as TGTGCCAGCAGTTCCGTAAGCACTGAAGCTTTCTTT. It translates to CASSSVSTEAFF. The chain couples TRBV25-1 to TRBJ1-1, with D uncertain. This CDR3 is built from 12 residues. V was pared by 5 bases and J by 4 bases, with 8 bases between. Germline V CDR1 and CDR2: MGHDK, SYGVNS.

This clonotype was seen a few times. CDR3 nucleotide sequence: TGTGCCAGCAGCTGGGTCGGACTAGCGGGGGTCACAGATACGCAGTATTTT. It specifies CASSWVGLAGVTDTQYF. This rearrangement joins TRBV13 to TRBJ2-3, with TRBD2 matching over 13 bases. The germline CDR1 and CDR2 sequences are PRHDT and FYEKMQ (reference sequence). V gave up 4 bases and J gave up 2 bases; unmatched junction bases: 6. This CDR3 spans 17 amino acids.

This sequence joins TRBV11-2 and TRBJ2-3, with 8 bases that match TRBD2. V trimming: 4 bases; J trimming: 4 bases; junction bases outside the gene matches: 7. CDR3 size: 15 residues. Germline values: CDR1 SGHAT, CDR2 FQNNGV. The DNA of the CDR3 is TGTGCCAGCAGCTGGTTGGGACTAGGGGCAGATACGCAGTATTTT. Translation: CASSWLGLGADTQYF.

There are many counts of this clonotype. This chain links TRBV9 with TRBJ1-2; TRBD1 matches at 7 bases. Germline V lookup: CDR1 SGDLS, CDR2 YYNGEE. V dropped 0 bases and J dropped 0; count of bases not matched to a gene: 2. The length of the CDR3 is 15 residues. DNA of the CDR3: TGTGCCAGCAGCGTAGAGGGGGCGACTAACTATGGCTACACCTTC. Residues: CASSVEGATNYGYTF. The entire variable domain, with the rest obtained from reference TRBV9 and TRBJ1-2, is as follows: DSGVTQTPKHLITATGQRVTLRCSPRSGDLSVYWYQQSLDQGLQFLIQYYNGEERAKGNILERFSAQQFPDLHSELNLSSLELGDSALYFCASSVEGATNYGYTFGSGTRLTVV.

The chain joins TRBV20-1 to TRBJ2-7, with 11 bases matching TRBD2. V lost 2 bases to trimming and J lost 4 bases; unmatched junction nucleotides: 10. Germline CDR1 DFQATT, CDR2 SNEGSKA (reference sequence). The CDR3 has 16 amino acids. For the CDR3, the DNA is TGCAGTGCTAGATTGGCTAGCGGGGGGCCGGGATACGAGCAGTACTTC. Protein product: CSARLASGGPGYEQYF.

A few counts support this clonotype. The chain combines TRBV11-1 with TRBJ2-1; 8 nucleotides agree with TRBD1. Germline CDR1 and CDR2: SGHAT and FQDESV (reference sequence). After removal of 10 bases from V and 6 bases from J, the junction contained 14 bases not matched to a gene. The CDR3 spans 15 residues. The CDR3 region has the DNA TGTGCCACCACCCAGGGGGCAGGGGGCCTCAATGAGCAGTTCTTC. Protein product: CATTQGAGGLNEQFF.

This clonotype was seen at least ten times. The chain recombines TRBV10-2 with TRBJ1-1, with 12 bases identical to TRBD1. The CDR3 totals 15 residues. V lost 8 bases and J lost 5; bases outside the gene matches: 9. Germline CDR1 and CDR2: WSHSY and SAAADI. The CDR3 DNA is TGCGCCAGCCAGACGAAGGGACAGGGGGCAACTGAAGCTTTCTTT. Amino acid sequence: CASQTKGQGATEAFF.

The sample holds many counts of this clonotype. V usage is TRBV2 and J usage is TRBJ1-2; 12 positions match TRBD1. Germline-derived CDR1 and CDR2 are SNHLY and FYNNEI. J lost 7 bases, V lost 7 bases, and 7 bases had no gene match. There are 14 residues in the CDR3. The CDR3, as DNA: TGTGCCAGCATGAGGGACAGGGGGCTCGTTGGCTACACCTTC. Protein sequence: CASMRDRGLVGYTF.

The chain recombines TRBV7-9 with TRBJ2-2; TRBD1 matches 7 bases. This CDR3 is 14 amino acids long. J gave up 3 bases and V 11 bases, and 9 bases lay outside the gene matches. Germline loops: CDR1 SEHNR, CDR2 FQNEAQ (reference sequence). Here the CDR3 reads CAGGQGVDTGELFF. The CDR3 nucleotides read TGTGCCGGCGGTCAGGGGGTCGACACCGGGGAGCTGTTTTTT.

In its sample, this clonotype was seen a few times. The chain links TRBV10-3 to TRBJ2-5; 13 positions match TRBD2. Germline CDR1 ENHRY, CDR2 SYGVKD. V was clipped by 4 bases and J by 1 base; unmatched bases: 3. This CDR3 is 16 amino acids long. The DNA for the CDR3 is TGTGCCATCAGTGGGGGACTAGCGGGGTCCCAAGAGACCCAGTACTTC. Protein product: CAISGGLAGSQETQYF.

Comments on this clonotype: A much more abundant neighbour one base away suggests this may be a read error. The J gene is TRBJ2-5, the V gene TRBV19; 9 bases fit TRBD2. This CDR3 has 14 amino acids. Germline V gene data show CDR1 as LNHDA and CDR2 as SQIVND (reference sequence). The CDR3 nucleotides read TGTGCCTCGAAGCGGGGGGCAATACAAGAGACCCAGCACTTC. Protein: CASKRGAIQETQHF.

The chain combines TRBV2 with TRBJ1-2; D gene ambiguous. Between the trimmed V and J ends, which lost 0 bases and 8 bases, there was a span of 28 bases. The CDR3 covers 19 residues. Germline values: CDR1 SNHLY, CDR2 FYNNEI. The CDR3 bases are TGTGCCAGCAGTGAAGCGCTTCAAAGCAGCCCTTTGACGGGGAACGGCTACACCTTC. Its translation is CASSEALQSSPLTGNGYTF.

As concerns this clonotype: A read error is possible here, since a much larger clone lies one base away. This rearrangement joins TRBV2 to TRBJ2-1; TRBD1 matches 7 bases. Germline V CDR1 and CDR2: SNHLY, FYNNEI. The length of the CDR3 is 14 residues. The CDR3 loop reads CASRTGSSYNERFF. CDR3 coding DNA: TGTGCCAGCAGGACAGGGAGCTCCTACAATGAGCGGTTCTTC.

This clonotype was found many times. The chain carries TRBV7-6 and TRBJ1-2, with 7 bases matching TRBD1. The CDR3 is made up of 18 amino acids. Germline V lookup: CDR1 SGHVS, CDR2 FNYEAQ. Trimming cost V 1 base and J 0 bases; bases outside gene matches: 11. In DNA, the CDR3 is TGTGCCAGCAGCTTAGGGCCCGGGACAGATCTCACTAACTATGGCTACACCTTC. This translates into CASSLGPGTDLTNYGYTF.

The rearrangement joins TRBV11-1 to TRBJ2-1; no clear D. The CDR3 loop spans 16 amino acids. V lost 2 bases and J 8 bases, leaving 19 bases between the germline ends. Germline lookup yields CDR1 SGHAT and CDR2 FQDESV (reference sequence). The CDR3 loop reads CASSLYWNREGDEQFF. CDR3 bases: TGTGCCAGCAGCTTATACTGGAATAGGGAAGGAGATGAGCAGTTCTTC.

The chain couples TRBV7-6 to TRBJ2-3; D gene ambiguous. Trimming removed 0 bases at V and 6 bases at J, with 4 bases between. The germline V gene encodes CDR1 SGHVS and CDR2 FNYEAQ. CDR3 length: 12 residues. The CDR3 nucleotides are TGTGCCAGCAGCTTAGCGTGGGATACGCAGTATTTT. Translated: CASSLAWDTQYF.